This TCR beta chain derives from a study of shared clonotypes between healthy human individuals. This clone was found once. Clones were read by immunoSEQ multiplex PCR, and TCRdb kept only the in-frame ones, dropping some. The sample has more than 550,000 clones; about 90% are singletons. Selected positively for CCR7 and CD45RO-negative, naive CD8 cells excluded terminally differentiated effector memory CD45RA+ cells. Germline CDR1 reads MDHEN; CDR2 reads SYDVKM. The ends were cut back, 6 bases at V and 4 bases at J, with 19 bases in the middle. The CDR3 runs 17 residues. The chain is built from TRBV28 and TRBJ2-6; D not resolved. Source material: naive CD8+ T cells sorted from blood. This clonotype was sampled from a man aged 25-45 years in good health. This CDR3 is CASRIGWQVAGANVLTF. The CDR3 region has the DNA TGTGCCAGCAGGATCGGGTGGCAAGTCGCCGGGGCCAACGTCCTGACTTTC.